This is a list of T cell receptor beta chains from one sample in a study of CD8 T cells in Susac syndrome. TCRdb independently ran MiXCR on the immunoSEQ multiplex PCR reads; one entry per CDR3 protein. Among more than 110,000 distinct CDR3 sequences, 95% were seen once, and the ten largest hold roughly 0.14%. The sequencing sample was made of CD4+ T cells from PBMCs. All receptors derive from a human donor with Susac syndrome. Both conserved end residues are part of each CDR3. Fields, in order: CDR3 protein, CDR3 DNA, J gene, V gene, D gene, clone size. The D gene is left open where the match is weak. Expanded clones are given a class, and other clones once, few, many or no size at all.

cdr3_aa: CASSMGGRDRNTEAFF; cdr3_nt: TGCGCCAGCAGCATGGGGGGCCGGGACAGGAACACTGAAGCTTTCTTT; j_call: TRBJ1-1; v_call: TRBV5-1; d_call: TRBD1; clone_size: .
cdr3_aa: CSVLVGVEAEQFF; cdr3_nt: TGCAGCGTACTAGTCGGGGTCGAAGCTGAGCAGTTCTTC; j_call: TRBJ2-1; v_call: TRBV20-1; d_call: .; clone_size: once
cdr3_aa: CSARVPGPSSYNEQFF; cdr3_nt: TGCAGTGCTAGAGTTCCCGGGCCGAGCTCCTACAATGAGCAGTTCTTC; j_call: TRBJ2-1; v_call: TRBV20-1; d_call: .; clone_size: .
cdr3_aa: CASSETSQGKPYF; cdr3_nt: TGTGCCAGCAGTGAAACAAGTCAGGGCAAGCCTTACTTC; j_call: TRBJ1-2; v_call: TRBV25-1; d_call: .; clone_size: .
cdr3_aa: CASSRDRDEQYF; cdr3_nt: TGCGCCAGCAGCCGGGACAGAGACGAGCAGTACTTC; j_call: TRBJ2-7; v_call: TRBV5-1; d_call: TRBD1; clone_size: .
cdr3_aa: CASSQDLFGAGELFF; cdr3_nt: TGCGCCAGCAGCCAAGATCTGTTCGGGGCCGGGGAGCTGTTTTTT; j_call: TRBJ2-2; v_call: TRBV4-1; d_call: .; clone_size: .
cdr3_aa: CASSPRVGQGPYEQYF; cdr3_nt: TGCGCCAGCAGCCCGAGGGTGGGACAGGGACCCTACGAGCAGTACTTC; j_call: TRBJ2-7; v_call: TRBV5-1; d_call: TRBD1; clone_size: .
cdr3_aa: CSVESGSGELFF; cdr3_nt: TGCAGCGTTGAGTCAGGGAGCGGGGAGCTGTTTTTT; j_call: TRBJ2-2; v_call: TRBV29-1; d_call: .; clone_size: .
cdr3_aa: CAIKFAGELFF; cdr3_nt: TGTGCCATCAAGTTTGCCGGGGAGCTGTTTTTT; j_call: TRBJ2-2; v_call: TRBV10-3; d_call: .; clone_size: .
cdr3_aa: CSVGRTPYEQYF; cdr3_nt: TGCAGCGTTGGCAGGACGCCCTACGAGCAGTACTTC; j_call: TRBJ2-7; v_call: TRBV29-1; d_call: .; clone_size: .
cdr3_aa: CAISESTPGDNEQFF; cdr3_nt: TGTGCCATCAGTGAGTCGACTCCGGGGGACAATGAGCAGTTCTTC; j_call: TRBJ2-1; v_call: TRBV10-3; d_call: .; clone_size: .
cdr3_aa: CAISWARWGETQYF; cdr3_nt: TGTGCCATCAGTTGGGCCCGGTGGGGGGAGACCCAGTACTTC; j_call: TRBJ2-5; v_call: TRBV10-3; d_call: .; clone_size: .
cdr3_aa: CSVETGAPNQPQHF; cdr3_nt: TGCAGCGTTGAAACAGGGGCACCCAATCAGCCCCAGCATTTT; j_call: TRBJ1-5; v_call: TRBV29-1; d_call: TRBD1; clone_size: .
cdr3_aa: CSAGGQTVRETQYF; cdr3_nt: TGCAGTGCTGGTGGACAGACGGTGCGTGAGACCCAGTACTTC; j_call: TRBJ2-5; v_call: TRBV20-1; d_call: .; clone_size: .
cdr3_aa: CSVRDGLAETQYF; cdr3_nt: TGCAGCGTCCGGGACGGGCTCGCGGAGACCCAGTACTTC; j_call: TRBJ2-5; v_call: TRBV29-1; d_call: .; clone_size: .
cdr3_aa: CASSLVIPGEGYTF; cdr3_nt: TGTGCCAGCAGCTTGGTTATTCCGGGGGAGGGCTACACCTTC; j_call: TRBJ1-2; v_call: TRBV5-6; d_call: .; clone_size: .
cdr3_aa: CASSPRQGEKLFF; cdr3_nt: TGTGCCAGCAGCCCACGACAGGGAGAAAAACTGTTTTTT; j_call: TRBJ1-4; v_call: TRBV3-1; d_call: TRBD1; clone_size: .
cdr3_aa: CSVGSRVTGELFF; cdr3_nt: TGCAGCGTTGGGTCCAGGGTAACCGGGGAGCTGTTTTTT; j_call: TRBJ2-2; v_call: TRBV29-1; d_call: .; clone_size: .
cdr3_aa: CSARVWGDTEAFF; cdr3_nt: TGCAGTGCTAGAGTCTGGGGGGACACTGAAGCTTTCTTT; j_call: TRBJ1-1; v_call: TRBV20-1; d_call: .; clone_size: .
cdr3_aa: CSVLYNRGSTDTQYF; cdr3_nt: TGCAGCGTTCTATACAATCGCGGGAGCACAGATACGCAGTATTTT; j_call: TRBJ2-3; v_call: TRBV29-1; d_call: .; clone_size: .
cdr3_aa: CASSSEVYTGELFF; cdr3_nt: TGTGCCAGCAGCTCTGAAGTATACACCGGGGAGCTGTTTTTT; j_call: TRBJ2-2; v_call: TRBV5-4; d_call: .; clone_size: .
cdr3_aa: CASSARRQETQYF; cdr3_nt: TGTGCCAGCAGTGCTAGGAGGCAAGAGACCCAGTACTTC; j_call: TRBJ2-5; v_call: TRBV2; d_call: .; clone_size: .
cdr3_aa: CAWGTNTGELFF; cdr3_nt: TGTGCCTGGGGGACTAACACCGGGGAGCTGTTTTTT; j_call: TRBJ2-2; v_call: TRBV30; d_call: .; clone_size: once
cdr3_aa: CASSVAPGSEQTQYF; cdr3_nt: TGTGCCAGCAGCGTAGCCCCCGGGTCTGAACAGACCCAGTACTTC; j_call: TRBJ2-5; v_call: TRBV9; d_call: .; clone_size: .
cdr3_aa: CASSDPGTVANYGYTF; cdr3_nt: TGTGCCAGCAGTGACCCCGGGACAGTCGCTAACTATGGCTACACCTTC; j_call: TRBJ1-2; v_call: TRBV6-4; d_call: TRBD1; clone_size: .
cdr3_aa: CASSPRDRGPYEQYF; cdr3_nt: TGTGCCAGCAGCCCCCGGGACAGGGGTCCCTACGAGCAGTACTTC; j_call: TRBJ2-7; v_call: TRBV9; d_call: TRBD1; clone_size: .
cdr3_aa: CSARMGGGHSGNTIYF; cdr3_nt: TGCAGTGCCCGTATGGGGGGGGGCCATTCTGGAAACACCATATATTTT; j_call: TRBJ1-3; v_call: TRBV20-1; d_call: .; clone_size: .
cdr3_aa: CATRVNTEAFF; cdr3_nt: TGTGCCACACGGGTGAACACTGAAGCTTTCTTT; j_call: TRBJ1-1; v_call: TRBV7-9; d_call: .; clone_size: .
cdr3_aa: CASSLSGVGGYTF; cdr3_nt: TGTGCCAGCAGTTTATCAGGGGTCGGCGGCTACACCTTC; j_call: TRBJ1-2; v_call: TRBV12-3/TRBV12-4; d_call: .; clone_size: .
cdr3_aa: CASSQSGQGYDEQFF; cdr3_nt: TGCGCCAGCAGCCAATCGGGACAGGGGTACGATGAGCAGTTCTTC; j_call: TRBJ2-1; v_call: TRBV4-3; d_call: TRBD1; clone_size: .